Listed below are T cell receptor beta chains from one sample, sequenced in a study of blood T cell repertoires in COVID-19. Produced via immunoSEQ multiplex PCR; TCRdb's table is partial and in-frame only. The sample holds about 230,000 clones, 85% to 90% seen once. The specimen was peripheral blood. The source of these receptors is a man aged 50 to 60 with COVID-19, enrolled during active disease. CDR3s leave out the opening cysteine and the closing phenylalanine or tryptophan.

>TRBJ2-7|TRBV9
ASSVGPSPSYEQY
>TRBJ2-7|TRBV6-2/TRBV6-3
ASSSNFAWAQYEQY
>TRBJ1-5|TRBV19
ASSITGGGQPQH
>TRBJ1-3|TRBV27
ASSLPHDKQGQSSGNTIY
>TRBJ2-7|TRBV3-1/TRBV3-2
ASSYTESYEQY
>TRBJ1-1|TRBV24-1
ATSDPHQGNRDSEAF
>TRBJ1-2|TRBV19
ASGGIVYGYT
>TRBJ1-2|TRBV7-9
ASSLFGATGRNGYT
>TRBJ2-5|TRBV7-2
ASSQTSGGVPSQETQY
>TRBJ1-2|TRBV7-9
ASSTRRSYGYT
>TRBJ1-2|TRBV2
ASSEERSYGYT
>TRBJ1-2|TRBV15
ATSRTVLYGYT
>TRBJ1-2|TRBV10-3
AISEPRTLPGREGYT
>TRBJ2-2|TRBV5-1
ASSLTGDTGELF
>TRBJ1-1|TRBV27
ASLLQGSNEAF
>TRBJ1-4|TRBV5-4
ASSLRQGGEKLF
>TRBJ2-7|TRBV15
ATSRFSGQGERSSYEQY
>TRBJ2-7|TRBV3-1/TRBV3-2
ASSQDLWTGGNEQY
>TRBJ1-1|TRBV27
ASSLTAIGTEAF
>TRBJ1-2|TRBV2
ASSVVTNYGYT
>TRBJ2-7|TRBV11-3
ASSLEGAGEQY
>TRBJ1-6|TRBV2
ASSVNRKKDSYNSPLH
>TRBJ2-3|TRBV29-1
SATSGSRTDTQY
>TRBJ1-5|TRBV19
ASSIDPGNQPQH
>TRBJ2-2|TRBV18
ASSPYGTGLQTGELF
>TRBJ2-1|TRBV7-9
AGGTSGRIKNEQF
>TRBJ1-2|TRBV25-1
ASSSQPAGHYGYT
>TRBJ1-3|TRBV9
ASSVASQGNTIY
>TRBJ1-4|TRBV15
ATSRDRVSEKLF